Only a few counts were recorded for the clone carrying this T cell receptor (beta chain). The target antigen is unknown. The time point denotes: newly diagnosed GD, antithyroid drugs for less than 3 months. Isolated PBMC RNA provided the starting material for the TCR library. A blood draw put 8.5 to 10 milliliters of peripheral blood into EDTA tubes. iRepertoire HTBI primers and Arm-PCR of CDR3 regions built TCR beta libraries. One entry per CDR3 protein, called by TCRdb with MiXCR from the multiplex PCR reads. The data hold about 430,000 distinct CDR3 sequences, with roughly 15% observed a single time. Per germline, CDR1 MNHNS and CDR2 SASEGT. Trimming took 8 bases from V and 0 from J, leaving 14 bases between them. This CDR3 comprises 15 residues. These data belong to a study of regulatory T cells in long-lasting Graves disease. Findings of the study overall: TCR diversity was lower in persistent than newly diagnosed Graves' disease. Persistent patients had more shared public clonotypes (roughly 2,700) than new patients (about 920).

The data also belong to a second study, concerning T cells in Graves' hyperthyroidism and ophthalmopathy.

The TCR originated in a woman between 35 and 50 years old with Graves disease. The chain uses TRBV6-1 and TRBJ1-5; D remains unclear. Sequencing was performed on peripheral blood mononuclear cells (PBMCs), taken at new diagnosis, from a patient treated with antithyroid drugs. The CDR3 protein is CASGNEPNSNQPQHF. In nucleotides, the CDR3 is TGTGCCAGCGGGAACGAACCGAATAGCAATCAGCCCCAGCATTTT.